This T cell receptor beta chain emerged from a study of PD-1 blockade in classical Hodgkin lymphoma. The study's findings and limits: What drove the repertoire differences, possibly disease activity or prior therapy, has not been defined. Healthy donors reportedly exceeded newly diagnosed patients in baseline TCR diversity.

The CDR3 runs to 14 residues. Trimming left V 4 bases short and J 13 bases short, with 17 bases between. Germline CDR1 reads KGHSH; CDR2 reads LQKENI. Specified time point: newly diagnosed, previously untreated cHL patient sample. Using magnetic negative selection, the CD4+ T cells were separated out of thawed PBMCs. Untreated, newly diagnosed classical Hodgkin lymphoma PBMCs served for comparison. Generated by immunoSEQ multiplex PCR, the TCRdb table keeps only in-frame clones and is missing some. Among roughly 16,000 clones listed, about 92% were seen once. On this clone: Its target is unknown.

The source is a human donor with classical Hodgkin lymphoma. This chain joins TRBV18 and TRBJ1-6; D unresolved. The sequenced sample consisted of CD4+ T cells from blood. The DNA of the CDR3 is TGTGCCAGCTCACTATCAAATAGTGAGAGTCCCCTCCACTTT. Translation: CASSLSNSESPLHF.